This T cell receptor beta chain was profiled in a study of neoadjuvant nivolumab and ipilimumab in lung cancer. Turning to the study itself: Nivolumab 3 mg/kg was given days 1, 15 and 29, plus ipilimumab 1 mg/kg day 1 in combination. Notes on the study in general: Pretherapy blood TCR richness correlated positively with resected tumor richness.

CDR3 size: 16 residues. The J segment lost 7 bases and the V segment lost 4 bases, leaving 6 bases of the junction unmatched. Germline lookup yields CDR1 SGHNT and CDR2 YYREEE (reference sequence). Here immunoSEQ multiplex PCR was the method, and the copy in TCRdb shows in-frame clones only, minus some. Seen here are about 4,300 clones, about four fifths observed once, and the top ten hold over 4%. Note on this clone: Its antigen is currently unknown.

The sequenced sample was peripheral blood, obtained after neoadjuvant nivolumab, alone or with ipilimumab, at or shortly before surgery. This chain joins TRBV5-4 and TRBJ2-1, with 15 bases identical to TRBD2. The sequence derives from an adult with non-small cell lung cancer. CDR3 sequence reads: CASSGTSGGRGNEQFF. The DNA of the CDR3 is TGTGCCAGCAGCGGGACTAGCGGGGGGAGAGGGAATGAGCAGTTCTTC.